The rows below give T cell receptor beta chains drawn from one sample of a study of spatial heterogeneity in lung cancer. TCRdb processed the 5' RACE reads anew with MiXCR; each CDR3 protein has one entry. Of tens of thousands of distinct CDR3 sequences detected, more than 10% appear once; the ten largest clones hold about 40%. This specimen consisted of PBMCs, obtained at surgery. Receptors were obtained from a male donor with early-stage non-small cell lung cancer. Both conserved end residues are part of each CDR3.

j_gene: TRBJ2-5
v_gene: TRBV3-1
CDR3aa: CASSQVEVEQETQYF

j_gene: TRBJ2-2
v_gene: TRBV2
CDR3aa: CASRTIGTTGELFF

j_gene: TRBJ2-7
v_gene: TRBV5-6
CDR3aa: CASSLFLVGEQYF

j_gene: TRBJ2-2
v_gene: TRBV7-3
CDR3aa: CASSPDSMNINGLFF

j_gene: TRBJ1-2
v_gene: TRBV12-3/TRBV12-4
CDR3aa: CASSLRTGSYGYTF

j_gene: TRBJ2-4
v_gene: TRBV9
CDR3aa: CASSVEPQETSIQYF

j_gene: TRBJ2-3
v_gene: TRBV10-3
CDR3aa: CAIRGILSTDTQYF

j_gene: TRBJ1-2
v_gene: TRBV28
CDR3aa: CASSFGQVNYGYTF

j_gene: TRBJ2-1
v_gene: TRBV20-1
CDR3aa: CSARALAGVGSYNEQFF

j_gene: TRBJ2-7
v_gene: TRBV24-1
CDR3aa: CATSQQGYEQYF

j_gene: TRBJ2-1
v_gene: TRBV7-3
CDR3aa: CASSRGGPENEQFF

j_gene: TRBJ2-1
v_gene: TRBV18
CDR3aa: CASSPEGLAGSNEQFF

j_gene: TRBJ2-7
v_gene: TRBV18
CDR3aa: CASSPDSYEQYF

j_gene: TRBJ2-7
v_gene: TRBV6-6
CDR3aa: CASRDVDRGGEQYF

j_gene: TRBJ2-3
v_gene: TRBV11-2
CDR3aa: CASSTSGGDTTDTQYF

j_gene: TRBJ1-4
v_gene: TRBV6-5
CDR3aa: CASSYGPDEKLFF

j_gene: TRBJ1-4
v_gene: TRBV7-2
CDR3aa: CASSSFPRGRDEKLFF

j_gene: TRBJ1-1
v_gene: TRBV7-3
CDR3aa: CASSINGGTEAFF